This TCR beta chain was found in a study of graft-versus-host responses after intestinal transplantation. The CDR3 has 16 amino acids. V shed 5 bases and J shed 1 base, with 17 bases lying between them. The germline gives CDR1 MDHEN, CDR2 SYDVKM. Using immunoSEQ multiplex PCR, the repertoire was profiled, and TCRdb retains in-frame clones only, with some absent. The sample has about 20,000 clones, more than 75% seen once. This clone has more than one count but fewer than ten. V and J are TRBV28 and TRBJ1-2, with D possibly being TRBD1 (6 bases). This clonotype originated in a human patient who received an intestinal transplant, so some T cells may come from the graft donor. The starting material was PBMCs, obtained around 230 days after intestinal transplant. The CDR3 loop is CASSEFRDIFNYGYTF. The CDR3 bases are TGTGCCAGCAGTGAGTTCCGGGACATATTTAACTATGGCTACACCTTC.